The next 12 T cell receptor beta chains were all read from a single sample in a study of molecular identifiers for immune sequencing clone quantification. TCRdb used MiXCR to reprocess the PCR reads, holding one entry per CDR3 protein. This table has 88,000 or so distinct CDR3 sequences, over 20% appearing once. The sample comprised naive CD8+ T cells from blood, with Jurkat cell RNA spiked in. The subset denotes: FACS-sorted CD8+CD4-CCR7+CD45RA+ naive T cells. The receptors originated from a human donor in good health. Some libraries in this study had Jurkat cell RNA spiked in.

This clonotype has a handful of counts. The junction departs from the called germline gene at one end, perhaps through a read error. CDR3 sequence reads: CASSPGMGYSFPGDEQYF. In DNA form, the CDR3 reads TGCGCCAGCAGCCCCGGGATGGGATATAGTTTTCCGGGGGACGAGCAGTACTTT. The V and J genes are TRBV5-1 and TRBJ2-7; D possibly corresponds to TRBD2 (6 bases). Germline V gene sequence: CDR1 SGHRS, CDR2 YFSETQ. This CDR3 is built from 18 residues.

This clonotype was seen at least ten times. The V gene is TRBV11-2, the J gene TRBJ2-3; D may be TRBD2 (5 bases). Germline CDR1 is SGHAT and CDR2 is FQNNGV. This CDR3 has 17 amino acids. The V end was cut by 5 bases, the J end by 6 bases, with 24 bases between. In DNA form, the CDR3 reads TGTGCCAGCAGCACCGGTTTACCGGGATCTCGGCACGATACGCAGTATTTT. Protein product: CASSTGLPGSRHDTQYF.

Details on this clonotype: The germline gene is not matched at one end of the junction; a read error may be the cause. This chain uses TRBV4-1 with TRBJ2-1, with TRBD2 identical over 9 bases. CDR1 and CDR2 from the germline V gene are MGHRA and YSYEKL. The CDR3 covers 17 residues. This CDR3 reads CASSQVLPAGGPNGQFF. The CDR3 DNA is TGCGCCAGCAGCCAAGTTCTTCCAGCGGGGGGCCCAAATGGGCAGTTCTTC.

This clonotype has ten or more counts. J is TRBJ2-7 and V is TRBV7-2, with 10 bases identical to TRBD1. The CDR3 has 14 amino acids. The germline gives CDR1 SGHTA, CDR2 FQGNSA. V dropped 5 bases and J dropped 7; count of bases not matched to a gene: 8. The CDR3 DNA follows: TGTGCCAGCAGCCCAGGACAGGGGGGGCTGGAGCAGTACTTC. It yields the protein CASSPGQGGLEQYF.

There are a few counts of this clonotype. The rearrangement joins TRBV15 to TRBJ2-2; perhaps TRBD1 as D (6 bases). The V gene's germline CDR1 is LNHNV and CDR2 YYDKDF (reference sequence). The CDR3 totals 14 residues. Trimming removed 9 bases at V and 2 bases at J, with 13 bases between. The CDR3 loop reads CATRDILNTGELFF. As DNA, the CDR3 is TGTGCCACTCGGGACATCCTTAACACCGGGGAGCTGTTTTTT.

This clonotype was counted many times. The genes are TRBV7-9 and TRBJ1-1; weak D call: TRBD1 (6 bases). Germline CDR1 reads SEHNR; CDR2 reads FQNEAQ (reference sequence). V was trimmed by 3 bases and J by 8 bases, leaving 19 bases between them. The CDR3 is 15 residues long. The CDR3 protein is CASSFGGGPVWEAFF. In nucleotides, the CDR3 is TGTGCCAGCAGCTTTGGCGGGGGGCCGGTGTGGGAAGCTTTCTTT.

This clonotype has at least ten counts. The chain joins TRBV29-1 to TRBJ2-4, with 7 bases lining up with TRBD1. The V gene's germline CDR1 is SQVTM and CDR2 ANQGSEA. Germline trimming cut 6 bases from V and 4 bases from J; bases unmatched to any gene: 6. This CDR3 is 13 amino acids long. CDR3 bases: TGCAGCGTCTTAGACAGGGAGAAAAACATTCAGTACTTC. This encodes CSVLDREKNIQYF.

The genes are TRBV11-2 and TRBJ1-5; D remains unclear. The CDR3 totals 14 residues. V dropped 2 bases and J dropped 1 base, with 6 bases sitting between them. Germline-derived CDR1 and CDR2 are SGHAT and FQNNGV. This CDR3 is CASSLHTSNQPQHF. The CDR3, as DNA: TGTGCCAGCAGCTTACATACCAGCAATCAGCCCCAGCATTTT.

This chain joins TRBV7-9 and TRBJ2-7, with D possibly matching TRBD1 (5 bases). The V end lost 5 bases, the J end lost 5 bases, and 10 bases lay between the germline ends. Germline V gene lookup returns CDR1 SEHNR and CDR2 FQNEAQ (reference sequence). This CDR3 contains 12 residues. CDR3 residues: CASSTTANEQYF. CDR3 in DNA: TGTGCCAGCAGCACGACAGCAAACGAGCAGTACTTC.

This clonotype appeared many times. The chain uses TRBV12-3 or TRBV12-4 and TRBJ1-4; D may be TRBD1 (6 bases). The CDR3 runs to 13 residues. Trimming pared 10 bases from V and 5 bases from J, leaving 14 bases between. Here the CDR3 DNA reads TGTGCCATCCGGACAGCTTACAATGAAAAACTGTTTTTT. Its protein product is CAIRTAYNEKLFF.

This clonotype was detected a few times. V usage is TRBV3-1 and J usage is TRBJ2-5; 7 positions agree with TRBD1. V shed 3 bases, J shed 0 bases, and the junction held 1 base outside the gene matches. Germline CDR1 and CDR2: LGHDT and YNNKEL (reference sequence). The CDR3 spans 14 residues. CDR3 DNA sequence: TGTGCCAGCAGCCAGACAGGGTACCAAGAGACCCAGTACTTC. It yields the protein CASSQTGYQETQYF.

Concerning this clonotype itself: This may arise from a read error, as a much more abundant clone is one base away. The DNA of the CDR3 is TGTGCCAGCGGTCTCCGGGACAGCTTAACCTACGAGCAGTACTTC. It codes for CASGLRDSLTYEQYF. The genes are TRBV6-2 or TRBV6-3 and TRBJ2-7; 7 bases line up with TRBD1. Germline-derived CDR1 and CDR2 are MNHEY and SVGEGT. This CDR3 region has 15 residues. The trim removed 8 bases at V and 2 bases at J, leaving 12 bases unmatched.